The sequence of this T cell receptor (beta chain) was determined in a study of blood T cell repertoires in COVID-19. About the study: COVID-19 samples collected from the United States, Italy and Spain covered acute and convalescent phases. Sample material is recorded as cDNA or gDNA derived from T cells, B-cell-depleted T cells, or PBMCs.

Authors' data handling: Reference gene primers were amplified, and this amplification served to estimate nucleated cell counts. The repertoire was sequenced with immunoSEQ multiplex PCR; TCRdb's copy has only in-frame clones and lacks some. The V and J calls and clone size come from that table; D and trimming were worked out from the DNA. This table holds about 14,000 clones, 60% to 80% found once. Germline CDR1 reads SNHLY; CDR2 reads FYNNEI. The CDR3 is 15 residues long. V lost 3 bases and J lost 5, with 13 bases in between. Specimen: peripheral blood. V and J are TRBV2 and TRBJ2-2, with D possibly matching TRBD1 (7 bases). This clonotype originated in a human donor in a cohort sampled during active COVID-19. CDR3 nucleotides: TGTGCCAGCAGTGAGGCGCAGGGGGGAACCGGGGAGCTGTTTTTT. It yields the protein CASSEAQGGTGELFF.